A selection of T cell receptor beta chains follows, all from one sample in a study of blood T cell repertoires in COVID-19. TCRdb keeps only in-frame clones here, not all; method: immunoSEQ multiplex PCR. The data hold 470,000 or so clones, with roughly 90% observed a single time. Input material: peripheral blood. The receptors come from a woman in her twenties or thirties with acute or convalescent COVID-19. Both conserved end residues are part of each CDR3. The D gene is left open where the match is weak. Clone size is shown for a subset of rows, as once, few, many or a class of expanded clone.

>once|TRBJ2-5|NA|TRBV18
TGTGCCAGCTCACCGGGAGCAACCGGCGGTGAGACCCAGTACTTC
CASSPGATGGETQYF
>NA|TRBJ2-7|NA|TRBV30
TGTGCCTGGAGTAGACAACTAGACTACGAGCAGTACTTC
CAWSRQLDYEQYF
>NA|TRBJ2-1|TRBD2|TRBV6-2/TRBV6-3
TGTGCCAGCAGTTCCGCCCCGGGGAGCGGGGGGGCCGATGAGCAGTTCTTC
CASSSAPGSGGADEQFF
>NA|TRBJ1-1|TRBD1|TRBV6-5
TGTGCCAGCAGTTACTCGATTCAAAGGGGGCGAGCTTTCTTT
CASSYSIQRGRAFF
>NA|TRBJ2-2|TRBD2|TRBV9
TGTGCCAGCAGCCCGTTTTTGGCGGGGGGGCCCGGGGAGCTGTTTTTT
CASSPFLAGGPGELFF
>NA|TRBJ2-5|NA|TRBV15
TGTGCCACCAGCCTAGACCTCGCTGAAGAGACCCAGTACTTC
CATSLDLAEETQYF
>once|TRBJ2-3|TRBD2|TRBV6-5
TGTGCCAGCAGTTACTACGGGGGGACTTACACAGATACGCAGTATTTT
CASSYYGGTYTDTQYF
>NA|TRBJ2-3|TRBD2|TRBV7-6
TGTGCCAGCAGCCCGAGCGGGGGCCTCACAGATACGCAGTATTTT
CASSPSGGLTDTQYF
>once|TRBJ1-2|NA|TRBV30
TGTGCCTGGAGAGGGAGTTCTTGGGGCTACACCTTC
CAWRGSSWGYTF
>NA|TRBJ2-1|TRBD1|TRBV30
TGTGCCTGGCCCCCAGGGGGCCACAATGAGCAGTTCTTC
CAWPPGGHNEQFF
>NA|TRBJ2-7|NA|TRBV5-1
TGCGCCAGCAGCTTCGGCCCCAGGGTCAACGAGCAGTACTTC
CASSFGPRVNEQYF
>NA|TRBJ1-2|NA|TRBV2
TGTGCCAGCAGCCTTCTGGGAGAAGCTAACTATGGCTACACCTTC
CASSLLGEANYGYTF
>NA|TRBJ2-5|TRBD2|TRBV29-1
TGCAGCGTTGAAGGTGCGGGGGAGTCAGCAGAGACCCAGTACTTC
CSVEGAGESAETQYF
>NA|TRBJ2-4|NA|TRBV30
TGTGCCTGGAGTGTGGGAAAGACTAGTGCGACCAAAAACATTCAGTACTTC
CAWSVGKTSATKNIQYF
>NA|TRBJ1-1|NA|TRBV28
TGTGCCAGCAGTGCTTACAGGGCAACGACTGAAGCTTTCTTT
CASSAYRATTEAFF
>NA|TRBJ1-2|TRBD1|TRBV7-9
TGTGCCAGCAGCTCAACAAAACAGGGGACTAACTATGGCTACACCTTC
CASSSTKQGTNYGYTF
>NA|TRBJ1-5|NA|TRBV5-1
TGCGCCAGCAGCACAGATAGCAATCAGCCCCAGCATTTT
CASSTDSNQPQHF
>NA|TRBJ1-2|NA|TRBV9
TGTGCCAGCAGCGCACCCCCCACTAATGGCTACACCTTC
CASSAPPTNGYTF
>once|TRBJ2-7|NA|TRBV5-4
TGTGCCAGCAGCCGAGGGGGGGCCCAACCCTTGTCCGAGCAGTACTTC
CASSRGGAQPLSEQYF
>once|TRBJ2-1|NA|TRBV2
TGTGCCAGCAGAGACAGGTCTAATGAGCAGTTCTTC
CASRDRSNEQFF
>once|TRBJ2-5|NA|TRBV7-2
TGTGCCAGCAGCCCCGAGGCCGGCCGAGAGACCCAGTACTTC
CASSPEAGRETQYF
>NA|TRBJ1-5|TRBD1|TRBV18
TGTGCCAGCTCACCTTGGGACAGCCGGAATCAGCCCCAGCATTTT
CASSPWDSRNQPQHF
>NA|TRBJ2-5|NA|TRBV7-8
TGTGCCAGCAGCTTAGTTTTCAACCGGGAGACCCAGTACTTC
CASSLVFNRETQYF